The sequence of this T cell receptor (beta chain) was determined in a study of early T cells in non-severe SARS-CoV-2 infection. In the study overall: Alpha and beta chains were unpaired, from unsorted whole-blood bulk RNA. Study-wide results and caveats: Lookups in VDJdb leaned toward anti-spike CD8 responses and missed private and CD4 specificities.

Many counts were recorded for this clonotype. The antigen is undetermined. Germline values: CDR1 MNHEY, CDR2 SVGAGI. The CDR3 is 13 amino acids. The V end lost 4 bases, the J end lost 3 bases, and 9 bases lay between the germline ends. From the 5' RACE reads, TCRdb called clonotypes with MiXCR, one entry per CDR3 protein. This sample has tens of thousands of distinct CDR3 sequences, with approximately 9.1% found just once. Sequencing was performed on whole blood. This TCR was sampled from an adult who was a healthcare worker with PCR-confirmed SARS-CoV-2 infection or an uninfected control (not recorded which). The chain uses TRBV6-5 and TRBJ1-1; D is ambiguous. CDR3 nucleotides: TGTGCCAGCAGTTGGCAGACTCACACTGAAGCTTTCTTT. It translates to CASSWQTHTEAFF.